These 6 T cell receptor beta chains originate from one sample sequenced in a study of blood T cell repertoires in COVID-19. Produced via immunoSEQ multiplex PCR; TCRdb's table is partial and in-frame only. The data contain about 220,000 clones, roughly four fifths of them singletons. The specimen sequenced was peripheral blood. The receptors were gathered from a woman aged 40 to 50 with active or convalescent COVID-19.

V and J are TRBV29-1 and TRBJ1-1; D is perhaps TRBD1 (5 bases). V lost 0 bases, J lost 0 bases, and 11 bases lay in between. Germline assignment: CDR1 SQVTM and CDR2 ANQGSEA. The CDR3 is 15 amino acids. For the CDR3, the DNA is TGCAGCGTTGAAGATCATCGGGGGGTGAACACTGAAGCTTTCTTT. This translates into CSVEDHRGVNTEAFF. Together with reference TRBV29-1 and TRBJ1-1, the CDR3 gives the full variable domain: SAVISQKPSRDICQRGTSLTIQCQVDSQVTMMFWYRQQPGQSLTLIATANQGSEATYESGFVIDKFPISRPNLTFSTLTVSNMSPEDSSIYLCSVEDHRGVNTEAFFGQGTRLTVV.

This sequence joins TRBV7-3 and TRBJ1-2; D gene unclear. The germline V gene has CDR1 SGHTA and CDR2 FQGTGA. Trimming pared 1 base from V and 6 bases from J, leaving 21 bases between. This CDR3 contains 17 residues. CDR3 sequence reads: CASSLMRQADGKNGYTF. The CDR3 DNA sequence: TGTGCCAGCAGCTTAATGAGGCAGGCCGACGGGAAGAATGGCTACACCTTC.

V and J are TRBV5-6 and TRBJ1-1, with TRBD1 matching over 9 bases. The CDR3 is 15 residues long. Trimming at V came to 4 bases and at J to 5 bases, leaving 9 bases not matched to a gene. The germline V gene encodes CDR1 SGHDT and CDR2 YYEEEE. The CDR3 protein is CASSRNDRGRTEAFF. The CDR3 DNA is TGTGCCAGCAGCCGGAATGACAGGGGGAGAACTGAAGCTTTCTTT.

The chain combines TRBV1 with TRBJ1-2; the D call in the table, TRBD1, was not verified against the DNA. TRBV1 is recorded as a pseudogene. This CDR3 is built from 14 residues. This chain's CDR3 is CTSSQDKPPLPYTF. CDR3 DNA: TGCACCAGCAGCCAGGACAAACCACCTCTCCCCTACACCTTC.

The gene calls are TRBV19 and TRBJ1-1; 8 bases are a match to TRBD1. V lost 7 bases, J lost 1 base, and 11 bases stayed unmatched. CDR1 and CDR2 (germline): LNHDA, SQIVND (reference sequence). The CDR3 is made up of 16 amino acids. The CDR3 coding sequence is TGTGCCAGTATTCCCCCGGGACAGGAATGGAACACTGAAGCTTTCTTT. This translates into CASIPPGQEWNTEAFF.

The V and J genes are TRBV4-2 and TRBJ1-1; D is unclear. This CDR3 is built from 15 residues. The ends were cut back, 4 bases at V and 6 bases at J, with 18 bases in the middle. Germline values: CDR1 LGHNA, CDR2 YNFKEQ. CDR3 residues: CASSPPGAGSPEAFF. CDR3 DNA sequence: TGTGCCAGCAGCCCTCCTGGCGCGGGTTCTCCTGAAGCTTTCTTT.